The entry below describes one T cell receptor (beta chain). This sample was included in a study of blood T cell repertoires in COVID-19. Study background: Acute and convalescent COVID-19 samples came from the United States, Italy and Spain. From T cells, B-cell-depleted T cells, or PBMCs came the material, which was cDNA or gDNA.

Authors' data handling: Nucleated cell number was recorded as an estimate derived from reference gene primer amplification. TCRdb's copy holds only in-frame clones and misses some; the assay was immunoSEQ multiplex PCR. D and trimming come from the DNA, and the V and J calls and clone size come from that table. The table includes tens of thousands of clones, 60% to 80% detected once. The clonotype comes from a human donor in a cohort sampled during active COVID-19. The sample was peripheral blood.

CDR3 loop: CASSISGRAPDTQYF. CDR3 in DNA: TGTGCCAGCAGCATTAGCGGGAGGGCCCCAGATACGCAGTATTTT. V gene TRBV5-8 combines with J gene TRBJ2-3; TRBD2 matches 11 bases. The CDR3 length is 15 residues. CDR1 is SGHTS and CDR2 is YDEGEE in the germline V gene. V was clipped by 4 bases and J by 4 bases; unmatched bases: 5.